The 11 T cell receptor beta chains listed next were all sequenced from one sample in a study of molecular identifiers for immune sequencing clone quantification. One entry per CDR3 protein, called by TCRdb with MiXCR from the PCR reads. The table has approximately 500,000 distinct CDR3 sequences, around 23% seen once; the top ten hold around 0.76%. The sample comprised naive CD8+ T cells from blood, with Jurkat cell RNA spiked in. The subset is: FACS-sorted CD8+CD4-CCR7+CD45RA+ naive T cells. These receptors originate from a human donor in good health. Some libraries in this study had Jurkat cell RNA spiked in.

This clonotype was counted many times. The rearrangement uses TRBV4-1 and TRBJ1-1; 7 nucleotides agree with TRBD1. V shed 4 bases, J shed 2 bases, and the junction held 1 base outside the gene matches. Germline loops: CDR1 MGHRA, CDR2 YSYEKL. This CDR3 has 13 amino acids. This CDR3 reads CASSRQGNTEAFF. CDR3 DNA sequence: TGCGCCAGCAGCCGACAGGGTAACACTGAAGCTTTCTTT.

Points on this clonotype: A clone one base away is much larger, so this may be a read error. In DNA form, the CDR3 reads TGTGCCAGTAGTATTCAGGCACTGATGGGCAATCAGCCCCAGCATTTT. This encodes CASSIQALMGNQPQHF. The rearrangement uses TRBV19 and TRBJ1-5; D gene uncertain. The germline V gene has CDR1 LNHDA and CDR2 SQIVND (reference sequence). Trimming left V 3 bases short and J 2 bases short, with 14 bases between. The CDR3 has 16 residues.

The chain uses TRBV28 and TRBJ2-7, with D perhaps TRBD1 or TRBD2 (5 bases each). V was trimmed by 5 bases and J by 3 bases, leaving 11 bases between them. Germline-derived CDR1 and CDR2 are MDHEN and SYDVKM. The CDR3 spans 13 residues. The CDR3 DNA reads TGTGCCAGCAGTAAGGGACGTTTCTACGAGCAGTACTTC. It translates to CASSKGRFYEQYF.

The V and J genes are TRBV14 and TRBJ2-7, with TRBD1 as a possible D gene (7 bases). Per the germline V gene, CDR1 is SGHDN and CDR2 is FVKESK. V lost 3 bases to trimming and J lost 4 bases, with 16 bases between them. The CDR3 consists of 15 residues. Written as DNA, the CDR3 is TGTGCCAGCAGCCAGCGGGACAGCGCCTATTACGAGCAGTACTTC. Amino acids: CASSQRDSAYYEQYF.

About this clonotype itself: At one of its ends the junction is not consistent with the germline gene, which may arise from a read error. The rearrangement uses TRBV6-1 and TRBJ2-7, with TRBD2 as a possible D gene (5 bases). This CDR3 is 14 amino acids long. The germline V gene has CDR1 MNHNS and CDR2 SASEGT. This chain's CDR3 is CASSASGGSYEQCF. CDR3 nucleotide sequence: TGTGCCAGCAGTGCCTCAGGAGGCTCCTACGAGCAGTGCTTC.

Only a few counts were recorded for this clonotype. No conserved phenylalanine or tryptophan is present at the end of the CDR3, so a read error is the likely explanation. J is TRBJ2-6 and V is TRBV27; the D gene is possibly TRBD2 (6 bases). The CDR3 sequence is 17 residues long. V was pared by 1 base and J by 0 bases, with 10 bases between. Looked up from germline, CDR1 is MNHEY and CDR2 is SMNVEV (reference sequence). CDR3 coding DNA: TGTGCCAGCAGTTTATTGGGACTGCGCTCTGGGGCCAACGTCCTGACTTCC. It is translated as CASSLLGLRSGANVLTS.

This clonotype has more than one count but fewer than ten. V and J are TRBV7-2 and TRBJ1-6; D is perhaps TRBD1 (5 bases). Germline V lookup: CDR1 SGHTA, CDR2 FQGNSA. V was clipped by 2 bases and J by 9 bases, with 17 bases between them. The CDR3 is 16 amino acids. As DNA, the CDR3 is TGTGCCAGCAGCTTACCCTCTCGGGGACCACCTTCACCCCTCCACTTT. Its translation is CASSLPSRGPPSPLHF. Together with reference TRBV7-2 and TRBJ1-6, the CDR3 gives the full variable domain: GAGVSQSPSNKVTEKGKDVELRCDPISGHTALYWYRQSLGQGLEFLIYFQGNSAPDKSGLPSDRFSAERTGGSVSTLTIQRTQQEDSAVYLCASSLPSRGPPSPLHFGNGTRLTVT.

Worth noting for this clonotype: This may arise from a read error, as a much more abundant clone is one base away. The chain joins TRBV5-8 to TRBJ2-7; D call uncertain. Per germline, CDR1 SGHTS and CDR2 YDEGEE. CDR3 length equals 15 residues. DNA of the CDR3: TGTGCCAGCAGCTTGGATTCGCAGCTCTCCTACGGGCAGTACTTC. This translates into CASSLDSQLSYGQYF.

In regard to this clonotype: A much larger clone sits a single nucleotide away, making a read error possible. J is TRBJ2-2 and V is TRBV20-1, with a possible D match to TRBD2 (5 bases). CDR3 length: 13 residues. Germline CDR1 and CDR2: DFQATT and SNEGSKA (reference sequence). The CDR3 region is CRAALQRTGELFF. The CDR3 DNA is TGCAGGGCTGCCCTTCAGCGGACCGGGGAGCTGTTTTTT.

Ten or more counts support this clonotype. The chain has TRBV5-6 and TRBJ1-3; no definite D call. Looked up from germline, CDR1 is SGHDT and CDR2 is YYEEEE. V lost 1 base, J lost 0 bases, and 8 bases lay in between. The CDR3 runs 15 residues. CDR3 protein: CASSLSDLSGNTIYF. The CDR3 DNA is TGTGCCAGCAGCTTGTCGGACCTCTCTGGAAACACCATATATTTT.

This clonotype was observed a few times. The chain carries TRBV12-3 or TRBV12-4 and TRBJ1-2, with 7 bases identical to TRBD1. With 3 bases clipped from V and 5 bases from J, the junction kept 3 bases outside the gene matches. This CDR3 comprises 13 residues. This CDR3 reads CASSLGQLYGYTF. CDR3 nucleotide sequence: TGTGCCAGCAGTTTGGGACAGCTATATGGCTACACCTTC.